This T cell receptor beta chain was recovered during a study of control samples from healthy donors and cancer patients. The data were produced by immunoSEQ multiplex PCR, yet TCRdb's version contains in-frame clones alone and is incomplete. The profile shows about 94,000 clones, less than 95% of them singletons. The V gene's germline CDR1 is SQVTM and CDR2 ANQGSEA. The V and J ends lost 0 bases and 6 bases, in that order; junction bases with no gene match: 10. This CDR3 region has 16 residues. The chain uses TRBV29-1 and TRBJ1-2; 10 positions agree with TRBD1. This clonotype was obtained from a woman aged 18-29 years in good health. Material: blood. CDR3 DNA: TGCAGCGTTGAAGATCTTCTGGACAGGGGGGAGGATGGCTACACCTTC. Amino acid sequence: CSVEDLLDRGEDGYTF.